The rows below give T cell receptor beta chains drawn from one sample of a study of cytomegalovirus exposure and HLA in healthy donors. Clones were read by immunoSEQ multiplex PCR, and TCRdb kept only the in-frame ones, dropping some. The sample lists about 300,000 clones; just over 85% were seen once. The sequencing sample was made of PBMCs. Source of these receptors: a man in his forties in good health and CMV-seropositive. CDR3s include the opening cysteine and the closing phenylalanine or tryptophan. The order of the fields is clone size, D gene, J gene, V gene, CDR3 DNA, CDR3 protein. D genes are given only for firm matches. Some rows have no size entry. The others give once, few or many, or a class for an expanded clone.

abundance: .
d_gene: TRBD1
j_gene: TRBJ2-5
v_gene: TRBV10-3
CDR3nt: TGTGCCATCAGTGAGGATTCAGGGGGATACCAAGAGACCCAGTACTTC
CDR3aa: CAISEDSGGYQETQYF

abundance: .
d_gene: TRBD2
j_gene: TRBJ2-7
v_gene: TRBV5-6
CDR3nt: TGTGCCAGCAGCTTGCCGGTCCTAGCGGGAGTTTACGAGCAGTACTTC
CDR3aa: CASSLPVLAGVYEQYF

abundance: .
d_gene: TRBD1
j_gene: TRBJ1-2
v_gene: TRBV5-4
CDR3nt: TGTGCCAGTCGGGACAGGGGGCAGTTGGACTATGGCTACACCTTC
CDR3aa: CASRDRGQLDYGYTF

abundance: .
d_gene: TRBD1
j_gene: TRBJ2-7
v_gene: TRBV10-1
CDR3nt: TGCGCCCCCTATAGTCCCGGGACAGGGCCCTGCGAGCAGTACTTC
CDR3aa: CAPYSPGTGPCEQYF

abundance: .
d_gene: .
j_gene: TRBJ2-7
v_gene: TRBV27
CDR3nt: TGTGCCAGCAGACGGCGGGAAGATACCTACGAGCAGTACTTC
CDR3aa: CASRRREDTYEQYF

abundance: .
d_gene: .
j_gene: TRBJ1-4
v_gene: TRBV19
CDR3nt: TGTGCCAGTAGCAATCGCGGGCAGGGGCCGGGTGAAAAACTGTTTTTT
CDR3aa: CASSNRGQGPGEKLFF

abundance: .
d_gene: TRBD2
j_gene: TRBJ2-2
v_gene: TRBV5-1
CDR3nt: TGCGCCAGCAGCTCCACCCCGGGACAGGGGACTAGCGGGTCTCGCACCGGGGAGCTGTTTTTT
CDR3aa: CASSSTPGQGTSGSRTGELFF

abundance: .
d_gene: .
j_gene: TRBJ1-3
v_gene: TRBV27
CDR3nt: TGTGCCAGCAGTTTATCGGGGTCGGGGTCCGGAAACACCATATATTTT
CDR3aa: CASSLSGSGSGNTIYF

abundance: .
d_gene: TRBD1
j_gene: TRBJ2-5
v_gene: TRBV5-1
CDR3nt: TGCGCCAGCAGCTTGTCTGGACAGGGAATAGAGACCCAGTACTTC
CDR3aa: CASSLSGQGIETQYF

abundance: once
d_gene: TRBD1
j_gene: TRBJ2-1
v_gene: TRBV25-1
CDR3nt: TGTGCCAGCGCTACAGGGGACAATGAGCAGTTCTTC
CDR3aa: CASATGDNEQFF

abundance: few
d_gene: TRBD1
j_gene: TRBJ1-2
v_gene: TRBV27
CDR3nt: TGTGCCAGCAGTTCCCCGACAGGGCATGGCTACACCTTC
CDR3aa: CASSSPTGHGYTF

abundance: once
d_gene: TRBD1
j_gene: TRBJ1-1
v_gene: TRBV5-1
CDR3nt: TGCGCCAGCAGGAGGGACAGGGCTATGAACACTGAAGCTTTCTTT
CDR3aa: CASRRDRAMNTEAFF

abundance: .
d_gene: .
j_gene: TRBJ1-2
v_gene: TRBV4-3
CDR3nt: TGCGCCAGCAGCCAAGACGACTATGGCTACACCTTC
CDR3aa: CASSQDDYGYTF

abundance: .
d_gene: TRBD2
j_gene: TRBJ2-1
v_gene: TRBV7-9
CDR3nt: TGTGCCAGCAGCCCTACTAGCGGGAGAGTGAGTGAGCAGTTCTTC
CDR3aa: CASSPTSGRVSEQFF

abundance: .
d_gene: .
j_gene: TRBJ2-1
v_gene: TRBV4-1
CDR3nt: TGCGCCAGCAGCCAAGATGTGTATCGGAGCGCGATGTCCTACAATGAGCAGTTCTTC
CDR3aa: CASSQDVYRSAMSYNEQFF

abundance: .
d_gene: .
j_gene: TRBJ1-1
v_gene: TRBV7-8
CDR3nt: TGTGCCAGCAGCCCAGAACAGGGAAGTGACACTGAAGCTTTCTTT
CDR3aa: CASSPEQGSDTEAFF

abundance: .
d_gene: TRBD2
j_gene: TRBJ2-1
v_gene: TRBV11-3
CDR3nt: TGTGCCAGCAGCTTAGTATCGGTTAGCGGGAGGGCCCACAATGAGCAGTTCTTC
CDR3aa: CASSLVSVSGRAHNEQFF

abundance: .
d_gene: .
j_gene: TRBJ2-2
v_gene: TRBV9
CDR3nt: TGTGCCAGCAGCACTACAGGTGCGAACACCGGGGAGCTGTTTTTT
CDR3aa: CASSTTGANTGELFF

abundance: .
d_gene: .
j_gene: TRBJ2-3
v_gene: TRBV4-1
CDR3nt: TGCGCCAGCAGCCAAGGGAGGGGACTCGGCACAGATACGCAGTATTTT
CDR3aa: CASSQGRGLGTDTQYF

abundance: once
d_gene: .
j_gene: TRBJ2-7
v_gene: TRBV7-2
CDR3nt: TGTGCCAGCAGCTCAGACAGCCGGCCCTACGAGCAGTACTTC
CDR3aa: CASSSDSRPYEQYF

abundance: .
d_gene: .
j_gene: TRBJ2-7
v_gene: TRBV5-1
CDR3nt: TGCGCCAGCAGCCTCAGAAGCCTAGTGGGCAGGGTGGCCGGCTACGAGCAGTACTTC
CDR3aa: CASSLRSLVGRVAGYEQYF

abundance: once
d_gene: .
j_gene: TRBJ2-1
v_gene: TRBV28
CDR3nt: TGTGCCAGCAGTTTTACCCAATACAGGTACCAGCGCGGTTATGAGCAGTTCTTC
CDR3aa: CASSFTQYRYQRGYEQFF

abundance: .
d_gene: TRBD1
j_gene: TRBJ2-7
v_gene: TRBV29-1
CDR3nt: TGCAGCGTTGAAGATGTAAGGCAGGGGGCAAGAGAGCAGTACTTC
CDR3aa: CSVEDVRQGAREQYF

abundance: .
d_gene: .
j_gene: TRBJ2-7
v_gene: TRBV7-2
CDR3nt: TGTGCCAGCAGCTTCTCCAGGGGGGCCTACGAGCAGTACTTC
CDR3aa: CASSFSRGAYEQYF

abundance: .
d_gene: .
j_gene: TRBJ2-1
v_gene: TRBV5-1
CDR3nt: TGCGCCAGCAGTTTCAGGGGCAGCCCGAGCTCCTACAATGAGCAGTTCTTC
CDR3aa: CASSFRGSPSSYNEQFF